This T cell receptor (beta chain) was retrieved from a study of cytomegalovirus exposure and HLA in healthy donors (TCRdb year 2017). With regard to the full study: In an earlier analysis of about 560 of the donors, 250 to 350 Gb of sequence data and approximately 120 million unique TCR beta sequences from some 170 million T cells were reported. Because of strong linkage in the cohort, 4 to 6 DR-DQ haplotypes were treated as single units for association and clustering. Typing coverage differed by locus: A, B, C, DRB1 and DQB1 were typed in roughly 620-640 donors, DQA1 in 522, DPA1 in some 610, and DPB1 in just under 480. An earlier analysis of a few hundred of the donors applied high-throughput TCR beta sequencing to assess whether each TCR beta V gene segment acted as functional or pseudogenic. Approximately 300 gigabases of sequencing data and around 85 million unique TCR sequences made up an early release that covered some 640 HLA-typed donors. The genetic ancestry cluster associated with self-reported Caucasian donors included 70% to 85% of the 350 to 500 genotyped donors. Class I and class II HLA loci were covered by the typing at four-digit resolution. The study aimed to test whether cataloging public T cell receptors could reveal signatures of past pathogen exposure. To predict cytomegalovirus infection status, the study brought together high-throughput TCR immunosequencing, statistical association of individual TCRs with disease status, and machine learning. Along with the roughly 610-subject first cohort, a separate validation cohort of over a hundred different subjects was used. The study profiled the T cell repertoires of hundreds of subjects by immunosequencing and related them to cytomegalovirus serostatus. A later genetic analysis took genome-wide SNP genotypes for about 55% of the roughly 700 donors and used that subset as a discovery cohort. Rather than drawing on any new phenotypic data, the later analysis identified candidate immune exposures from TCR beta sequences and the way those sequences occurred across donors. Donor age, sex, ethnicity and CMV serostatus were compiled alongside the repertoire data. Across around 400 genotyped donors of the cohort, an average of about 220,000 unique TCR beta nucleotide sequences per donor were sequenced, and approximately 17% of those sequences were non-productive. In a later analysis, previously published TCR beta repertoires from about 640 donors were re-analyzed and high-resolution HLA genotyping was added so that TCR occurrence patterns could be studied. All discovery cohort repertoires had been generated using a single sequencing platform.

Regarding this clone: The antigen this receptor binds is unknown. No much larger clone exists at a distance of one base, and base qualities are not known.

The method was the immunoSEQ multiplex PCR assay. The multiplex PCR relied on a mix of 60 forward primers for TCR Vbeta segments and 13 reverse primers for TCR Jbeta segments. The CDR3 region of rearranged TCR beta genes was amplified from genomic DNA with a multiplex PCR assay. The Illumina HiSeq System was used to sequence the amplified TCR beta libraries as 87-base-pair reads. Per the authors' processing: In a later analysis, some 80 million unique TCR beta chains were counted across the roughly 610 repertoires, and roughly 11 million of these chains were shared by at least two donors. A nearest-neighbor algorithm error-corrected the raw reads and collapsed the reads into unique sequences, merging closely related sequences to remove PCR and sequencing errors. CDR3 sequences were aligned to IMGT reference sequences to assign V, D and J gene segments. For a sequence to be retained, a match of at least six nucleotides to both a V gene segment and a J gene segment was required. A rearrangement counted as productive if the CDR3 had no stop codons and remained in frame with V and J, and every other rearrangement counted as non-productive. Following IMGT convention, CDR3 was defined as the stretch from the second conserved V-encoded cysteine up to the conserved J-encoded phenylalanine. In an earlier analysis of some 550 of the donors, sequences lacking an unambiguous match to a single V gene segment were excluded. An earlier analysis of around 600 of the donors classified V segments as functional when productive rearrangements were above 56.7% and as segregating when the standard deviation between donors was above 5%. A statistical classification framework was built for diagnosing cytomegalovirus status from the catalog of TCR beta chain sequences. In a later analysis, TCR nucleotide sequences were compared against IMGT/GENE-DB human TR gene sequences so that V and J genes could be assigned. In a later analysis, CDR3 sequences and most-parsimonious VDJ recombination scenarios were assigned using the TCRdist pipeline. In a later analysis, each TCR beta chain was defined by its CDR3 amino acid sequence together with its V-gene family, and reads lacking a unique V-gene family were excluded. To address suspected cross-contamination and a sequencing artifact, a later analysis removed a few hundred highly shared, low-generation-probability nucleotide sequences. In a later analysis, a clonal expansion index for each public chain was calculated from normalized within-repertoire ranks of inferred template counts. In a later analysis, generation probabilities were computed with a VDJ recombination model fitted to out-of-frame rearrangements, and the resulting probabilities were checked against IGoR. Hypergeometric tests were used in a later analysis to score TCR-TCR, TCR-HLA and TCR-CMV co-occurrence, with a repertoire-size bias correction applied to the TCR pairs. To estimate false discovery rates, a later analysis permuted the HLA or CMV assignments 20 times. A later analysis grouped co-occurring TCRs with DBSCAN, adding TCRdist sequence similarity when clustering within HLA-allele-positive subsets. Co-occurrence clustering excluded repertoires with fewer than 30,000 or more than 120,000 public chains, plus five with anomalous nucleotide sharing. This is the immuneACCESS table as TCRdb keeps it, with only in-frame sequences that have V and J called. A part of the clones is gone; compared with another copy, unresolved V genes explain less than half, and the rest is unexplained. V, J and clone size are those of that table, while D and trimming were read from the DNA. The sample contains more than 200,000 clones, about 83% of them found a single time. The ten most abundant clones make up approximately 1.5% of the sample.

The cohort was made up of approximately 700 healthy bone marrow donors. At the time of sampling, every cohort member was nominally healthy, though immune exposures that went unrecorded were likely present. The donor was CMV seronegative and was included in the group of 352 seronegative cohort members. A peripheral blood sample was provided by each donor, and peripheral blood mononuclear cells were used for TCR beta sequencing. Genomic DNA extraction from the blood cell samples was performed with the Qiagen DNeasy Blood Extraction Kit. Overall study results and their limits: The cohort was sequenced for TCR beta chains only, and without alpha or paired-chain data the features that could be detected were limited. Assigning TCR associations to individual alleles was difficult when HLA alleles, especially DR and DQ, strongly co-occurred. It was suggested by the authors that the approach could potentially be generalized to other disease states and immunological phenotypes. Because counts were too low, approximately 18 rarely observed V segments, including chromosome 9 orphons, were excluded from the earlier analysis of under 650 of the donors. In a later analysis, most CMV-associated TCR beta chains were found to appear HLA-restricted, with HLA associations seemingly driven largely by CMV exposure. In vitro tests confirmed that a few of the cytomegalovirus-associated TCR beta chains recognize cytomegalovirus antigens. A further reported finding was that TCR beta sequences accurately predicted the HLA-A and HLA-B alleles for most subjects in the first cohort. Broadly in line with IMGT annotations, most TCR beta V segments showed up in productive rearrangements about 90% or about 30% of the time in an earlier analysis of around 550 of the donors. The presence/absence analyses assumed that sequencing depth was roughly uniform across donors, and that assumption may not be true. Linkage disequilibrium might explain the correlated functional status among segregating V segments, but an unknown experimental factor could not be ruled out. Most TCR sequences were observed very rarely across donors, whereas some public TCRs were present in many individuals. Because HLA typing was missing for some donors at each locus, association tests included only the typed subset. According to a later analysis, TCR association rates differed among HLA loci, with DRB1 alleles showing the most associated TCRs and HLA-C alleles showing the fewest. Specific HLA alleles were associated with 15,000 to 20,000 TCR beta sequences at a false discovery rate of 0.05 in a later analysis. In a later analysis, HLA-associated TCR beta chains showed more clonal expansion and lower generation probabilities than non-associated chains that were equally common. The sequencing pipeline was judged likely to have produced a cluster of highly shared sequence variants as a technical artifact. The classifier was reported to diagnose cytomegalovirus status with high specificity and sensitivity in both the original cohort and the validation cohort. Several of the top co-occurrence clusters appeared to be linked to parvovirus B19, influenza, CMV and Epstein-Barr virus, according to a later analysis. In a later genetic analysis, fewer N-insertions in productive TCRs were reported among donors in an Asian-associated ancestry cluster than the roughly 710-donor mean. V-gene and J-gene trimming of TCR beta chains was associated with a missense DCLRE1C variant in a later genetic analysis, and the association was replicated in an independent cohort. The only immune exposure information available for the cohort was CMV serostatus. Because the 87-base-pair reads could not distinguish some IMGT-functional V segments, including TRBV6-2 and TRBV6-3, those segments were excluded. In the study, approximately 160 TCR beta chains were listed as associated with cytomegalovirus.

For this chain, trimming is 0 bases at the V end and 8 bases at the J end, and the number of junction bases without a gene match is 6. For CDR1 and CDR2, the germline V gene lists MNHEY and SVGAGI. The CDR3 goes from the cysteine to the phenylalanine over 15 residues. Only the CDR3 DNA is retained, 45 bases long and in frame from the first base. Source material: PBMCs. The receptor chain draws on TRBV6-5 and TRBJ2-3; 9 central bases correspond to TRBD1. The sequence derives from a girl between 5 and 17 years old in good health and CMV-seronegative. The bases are TGTGCCAGCAGTTACTCGAGGGACAGGGATGGTACGCAGTATTTT. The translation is CASSYSRDRDGTQYF.